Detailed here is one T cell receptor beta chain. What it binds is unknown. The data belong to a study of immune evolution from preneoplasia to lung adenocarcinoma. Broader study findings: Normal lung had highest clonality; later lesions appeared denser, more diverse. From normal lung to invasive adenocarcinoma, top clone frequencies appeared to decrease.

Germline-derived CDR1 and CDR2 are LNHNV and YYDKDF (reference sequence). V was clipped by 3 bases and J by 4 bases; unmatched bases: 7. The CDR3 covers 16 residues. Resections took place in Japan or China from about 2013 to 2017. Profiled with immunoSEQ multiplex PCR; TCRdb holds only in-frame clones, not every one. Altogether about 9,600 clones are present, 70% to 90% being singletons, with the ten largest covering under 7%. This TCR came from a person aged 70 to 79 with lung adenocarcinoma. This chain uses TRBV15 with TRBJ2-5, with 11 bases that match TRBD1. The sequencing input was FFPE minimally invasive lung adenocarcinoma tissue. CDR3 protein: CATSSARTGGGETQYF. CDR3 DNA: TGTGCCACCAGCAGTGCAAGGACAGGGGGCGGAGAGACCCAGTACTTC.